This T cell receptor beta chain was found in a study of response to subunit inactivated influenza vaccine. At least ten counts were recorded for this clonotype. The CDR3 loop spans 11 amino acids. Germline CDR1 reads SGHRS; CDR2 reads YFSETQ. V was cut by 7 bases and J by 5 bases, with 10 bases left in between. TCRdb passed the RT-PCR reads through MiXCR, listing each CDR3 protein once. Of around 650,000 distinct CDR3 sequences listed, approximately 14% are singletons. V gene TRBV5-1 combines with J gene TRBJ2-7; D might be TRBD1 (6 bases). Material: PBMCs from blood, obtained 11 to 12 days after vaccination. The origin of this receptor is a man aged 45-60 years who received an inactivated influenza vaccine. The CDR3 sequence is CASGNRDEQYF. The CDR3 region has the DNA TGCGCCAGCGGAAACAGGGACGAGCAGTACTTC.